Sequencing of this T cell receptor beta chain was carried out in a study of T cells in Graves' hyperthyroidism and ophthalmopathy (dated by TCRdb to between 2017 and 2020). Broadly, across the study: Peripheral blood was collected at initial diagnosis, before any treatment. To identify TCR V-J signatures that set the groups apart, the researchers used a discovery cohort of 100 patients, made up of roughly 40 with Graves' ophthalmopathy and some 55 with stable Graves' hyperthyroidism. Prospective prediction of ophthalmopathy was tested in an independent validation cohort consisting of 18 hyperthyroidism patients and approximately 16 patients who later progressed to ophthalmopathy. The 100 discovery patients were divided at random into training and test sets in a 7:3 ratio. In addition, the study compared T-cell repertoires in thyroid tissue and in blood from about 6 Graves' hyperthyroidism patients. After blood sampling, hyperthyroidism patients were treated with methimazole at a starting dose of 30 mg daily, and ophthalmopathy patients were treated with high-dose intravenous methylprednisolone. The paper reports TCR Vbeta CDR3 sequencing of about 140 peripheral blood samples: under 45 ophthalmopathy, some 80 hyperthyroidism and 17 progressor patients.

The CDR3 measures 15 amino acids from cysteine to phenylalanine. Left in the record is the CDR3 DNA by itself, 45 bases read in frame from the first base. The germline ends are 13 bases apart after V is trimmed by 5 bases and J by 2 bases. Per the germline V gene, SGHAT is the CDR1 and FQNNGV is the CDR2. What the study reported, not specific to this receptor: Most expanded thyroid clonotypes (frequency above 0.001) were also detected in blood, suggesting blood repertoires may reflect thyroid immune responses. A model built on a 13 V-J signature distinguished ophthalmopathy from stable hyperthyroidism, reaching 85% to 90% sensitivity and under 84% specificity in cross-validation and 80%/75% in testing. In validation, the model predicted progression to ophthalmopathy with roughly 70% sensitivity and 72% to 75% specificity, a median of about 6.7 months before onset. No statistical method was used to set the sample size in advance, and investigators knew the group allocation.

With regard to this clonotype: It has no known antigen specificity. Per-base qualities were not stored, and no clone one base away is much larger.

TCR beta CDR3 regions were amplified from RNA transcripts. The first round of RT-PCR for the TCR CDR3 was performed with the HTBI primer set and the Qiagen OneStep RT-PCR kit. A second multiplex PCR round built the libraries, followed by size selection and purification. Sequencing of the libraries was done on an Illumina HiSeq2000 using paired-end 100 bp reads. As for how the authors treated the data: Raw data were processed with SOAPnuke, discarding reads with adapters, uncalled bases, mean Phred below 15, or no exact constant-primer or identifier match. COPE v1.2.5 was used to merge the high-quality paired reads, and each unique nucleotide sequence was defined as a clonotype. Clonotypes were aligned to IMGT TRBV, TRBD and TRBJ reference segments using MiTCR v1.1. The analysis was restricted to V-J combinations with a frequency above 0.0001, which together covered about 99% of the repertoires. The TCS score was defined as the ratio of F50 (clonal expansion) to E x V (chaos), calculated using BLOSUM62-based TCRdist between CDR3 peptides within each V-J. Welch's t-statistics and random forest reduced some 510 V-J features to roughly 13, which were used in a naive Bayes classifier (R e1071). The public reads were reanalyzed by TCRdb: fastp trimming at Q25, MiXCR alignment, in-frame beta chains only. CDR3 protein sequences are deduplicated, and each keeps its most common genes and DNA. TCRdb, not the original authors, processed these V and J calls. In all, the sample holds around 350,000 distinct CDR3 sequences, and roughly 13% of those were seen once. The ten largest make up around a tenth of the sample.

Graves' hyperthyroidism was defined as stable when no progression to ophthalmopathy occurred over 18 months of follow-up. Hyperthyroidism patients were aged 18 to 65 years and newly diagnosed, with disease duration of less than 2 months. Any patient with an uncontrolled infection, another autoimmune disease, pregnancy or lactation was excluded. Diagnoses relied on clinical symptoms, serum thyroxine and TRAb, thyroid ultrasound and orbital computed tomography. PBMCs were isolated from approximately 10 ml of fresh peripheral blood by Ficoll-Paque density gradient centrifugation. Total RNA was extracted using Trizol reagent, and RNA quality was assessed on an Agilent 2100 Bioanalyzer.

The TCR comes from a woman younger than 30 with Graves' hyperthyroidism. The sequencing sample was made of blood. Recombination connected TRBV11-2 to TRBJ1-5; D gene: possibly TRBD1, on 5 matching bases. The CDR3 has the sequence CASSAVGQRNQPQHF. The DNA sequence follows: TGTGCCAGCAGCGCCGTAGGACAACGCAATCAGCCCCAGCATTTT.